Sequencing of this T cell receptor (beta chain) was carried out in a study of a mutant IDH1 vaccine in newly diagnosed glioma. Study summary: Earlier therapy was either radiotherapy, temozolomide, or both, and most got both. Study-wide results and limits: Top peripheral T cell clonotype shifts appeared unrelated to pseudoprogression.

A remark on this clone: Its cognate antigen is unknown.

Indicated time point: week 23, last vaccination. Vaccine doses each comprised 300 ug of mutant IDH1 20-mer peptide, with topical imiquimod. V was shortened by 0 bases and J by 7 bases, with 19 bases between the two germline ends. This CDR3 has 16 amino acids. In germline, CDR1 is SGHRS, CDR2 YFSETQ. Generated by immunoSEQ multiplex PCR, the TCRdb table keeps only in-frame clones and is missing some. Of around 60,000 clones listed, about 85% are singletons. The origin of this receptor is a young man with glioma. This rearrangement joins TRBV5-1 to TRBJ2-5, with D possibly being TRBD1 or TRBD2 (5 bases each). The sample in question was PBMCs, obtained from a glioma patient whose treatment included an IDH1 peptide vaccine. Written as DNA, the CDR3 is TGCGCCAGCAGCTTGGTGCCCCTAGCCCCCCAGGGGACCCAGTACTTC. It encodes CASSLVPLAPQGTQYF.